The clone carrying this TCR beta chain has just a few counts. The sample is drawn from a study of T cell repertoires in cytomegalovirus infection. TCRdb re-called the reads with MiXCR, one entry per CDR3 protein. The sample has 150,000 to 200,000 distinct CDR3 sequences; around 20% are singletons. The V gene lost 7 bases and the J gene lost 0 bases, with 10 bases spanning the gap. This CDR3 contains 14 residues. The germline V gene encodes CDR1 MNHEY and CDR2 SVGEGT. The source material was PBMCs. This clonotype originated in a human donor in good health (CMV status not recorded). Some clones in this sample may be carry-over from other donors' samples. The V gene is TRBV6-2 or TRBV6-3, the J gene TRBJ1-5; D gene unclear. The CDR3 DNA follows: TGTGCCAGCACCCGGACGAATAGCAATCAGCCCCAGCATTTT. Translated, it gives CASTRTNSNQPQHF.